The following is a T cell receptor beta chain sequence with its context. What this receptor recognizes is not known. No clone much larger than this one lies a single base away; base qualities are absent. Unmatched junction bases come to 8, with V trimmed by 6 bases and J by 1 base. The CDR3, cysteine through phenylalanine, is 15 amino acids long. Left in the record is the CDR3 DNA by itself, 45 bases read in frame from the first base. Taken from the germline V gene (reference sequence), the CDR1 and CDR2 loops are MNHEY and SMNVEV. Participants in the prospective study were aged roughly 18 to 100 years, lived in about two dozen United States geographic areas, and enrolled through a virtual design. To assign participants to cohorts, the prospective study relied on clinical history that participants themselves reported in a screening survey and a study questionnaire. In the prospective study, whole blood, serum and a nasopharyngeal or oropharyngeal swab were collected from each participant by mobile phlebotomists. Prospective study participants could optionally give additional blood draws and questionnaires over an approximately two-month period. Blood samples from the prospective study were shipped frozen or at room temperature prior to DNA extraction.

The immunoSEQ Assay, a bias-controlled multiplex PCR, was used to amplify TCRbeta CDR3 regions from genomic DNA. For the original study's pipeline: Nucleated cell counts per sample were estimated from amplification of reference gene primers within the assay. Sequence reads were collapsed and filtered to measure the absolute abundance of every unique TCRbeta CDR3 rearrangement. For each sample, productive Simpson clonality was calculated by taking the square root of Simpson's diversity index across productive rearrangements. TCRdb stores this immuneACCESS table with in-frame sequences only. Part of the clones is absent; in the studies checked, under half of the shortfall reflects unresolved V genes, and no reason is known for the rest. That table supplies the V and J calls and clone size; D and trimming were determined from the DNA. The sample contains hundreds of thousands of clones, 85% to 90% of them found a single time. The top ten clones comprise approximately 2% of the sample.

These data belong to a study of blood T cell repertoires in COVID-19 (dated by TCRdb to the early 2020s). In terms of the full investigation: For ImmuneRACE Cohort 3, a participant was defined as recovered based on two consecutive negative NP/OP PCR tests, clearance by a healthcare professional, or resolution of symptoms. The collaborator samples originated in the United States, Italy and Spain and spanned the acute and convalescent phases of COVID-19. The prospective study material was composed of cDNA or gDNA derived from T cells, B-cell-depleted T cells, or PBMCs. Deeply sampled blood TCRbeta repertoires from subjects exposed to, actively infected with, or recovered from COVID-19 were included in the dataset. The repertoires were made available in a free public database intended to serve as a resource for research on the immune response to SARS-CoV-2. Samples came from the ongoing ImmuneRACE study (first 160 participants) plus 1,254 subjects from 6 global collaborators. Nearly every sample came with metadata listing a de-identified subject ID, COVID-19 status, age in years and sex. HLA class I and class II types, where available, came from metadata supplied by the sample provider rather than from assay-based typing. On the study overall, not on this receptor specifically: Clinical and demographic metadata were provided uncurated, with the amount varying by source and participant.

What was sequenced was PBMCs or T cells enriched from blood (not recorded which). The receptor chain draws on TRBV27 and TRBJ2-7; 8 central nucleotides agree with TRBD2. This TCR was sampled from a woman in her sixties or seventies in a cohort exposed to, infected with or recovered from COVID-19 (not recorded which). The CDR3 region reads CASSSGSLGSYEQYF. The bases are TGTGCCAGCAGCAGCGGGAGTTTGGGATCCTACGAGCAGTACTTC.